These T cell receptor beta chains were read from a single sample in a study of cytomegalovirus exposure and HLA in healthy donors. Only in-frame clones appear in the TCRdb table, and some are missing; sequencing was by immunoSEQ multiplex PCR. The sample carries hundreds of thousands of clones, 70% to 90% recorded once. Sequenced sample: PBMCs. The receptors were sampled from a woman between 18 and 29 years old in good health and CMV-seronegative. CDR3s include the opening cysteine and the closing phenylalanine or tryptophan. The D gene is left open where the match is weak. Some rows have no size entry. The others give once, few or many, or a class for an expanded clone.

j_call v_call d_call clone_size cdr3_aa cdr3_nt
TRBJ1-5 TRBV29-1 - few CSVGTANQPQHF TGCAGCGTTGGGACAGCTAATCAGCCCCAGCATTTT
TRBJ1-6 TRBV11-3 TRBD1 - CASSLYGTVSLLPNSPLHF TGTGCCAGCAGCTTATACGGGACAGTTTCCCTTCTTCCCAATTCACCCCTCCACTTT
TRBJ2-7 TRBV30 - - CAWSVPYERRGPYEQYF TGTGCCTGGAGTGTACCCTACGAGCGGAGGGGCCCCTACGAGCAGTACTTC
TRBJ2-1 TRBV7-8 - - CASSLRKGDSYNEQFF TGTGCCAGCAGCTTAAGGAAGGGAGACTCCTACAATGAGCAGTTCTTC
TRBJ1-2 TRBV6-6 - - CASSYIGGAGYTF TGTGCCAGCAGTTACATTGGGGGCGCTGGCTACACCTTC
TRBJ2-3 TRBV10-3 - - CAISLGSGTDTQYF TGTGCCATCAGTCTAGGCTCTGGGACAGATACGCAGTATTTT
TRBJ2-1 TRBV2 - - CACFHFTSTEQFF TGTGCCTGCTTCCATTTCACTAGCACTGAGCAGTTCTTC
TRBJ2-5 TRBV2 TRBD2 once CASSDTTSDKETQYF TGTGCCAGCAGTGATACGACTAGCGATAAAGAGACCCAGTACTTC
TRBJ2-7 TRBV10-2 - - CASSSGVAYEQYF TGCGCCAGCAGCTCAGGGGTAGCCTACGAGCAGTACTTC
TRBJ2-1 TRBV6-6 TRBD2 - CASSGLAGNYNEQFF TGTGCCAGCAGCGGACTAGCGGGGAACTACAATGAGCAGTTCTTC
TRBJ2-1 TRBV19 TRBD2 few CASSGYLAGVNEQFF TGTGCCAGTAGTGGGTACCTAGCGGGAGTCAATGAGCAGTTCTTC
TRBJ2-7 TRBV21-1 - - CASVTRGGDEQYF TGTGCCAGCGTGACGAGGGGGGGGGACGAGCAGTACTTC
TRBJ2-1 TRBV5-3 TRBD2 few CARASGSSYNEQFF TGTGCCAGAGCTAGCGGAAGCTCCTACAATGAGCAGTTCTTC
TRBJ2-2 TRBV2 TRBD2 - CARGLAGDTTGELFF TGTGCCAGGGGACTAGCGGGGGATACCACCGGGGAGCTGTTTTTT
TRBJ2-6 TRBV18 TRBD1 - CASSPSARQGLGFSGANVLTF TGTGCCAGCTCACCCTCTGCACGACAGGGTCTTGGTTTCTCTGGGGCCAACGTCCTGACTTTC
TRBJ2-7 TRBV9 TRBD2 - CASSVARGGRNEQYF TGTGCCAGCAGCGTAGCCCGGGGGGGCCGAAACGAGCAGTACTTC
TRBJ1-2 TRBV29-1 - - CSVRPLGGRGGYTF TGCAGCGTGCGACCCCTCGGGGGGCGGGGGGGCTACACCTTC
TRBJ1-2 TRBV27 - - CASSFNHGVDGYTF TGTGCCAGCAGTTTTAACCACGGGGTGGATGGCTACACCTTC
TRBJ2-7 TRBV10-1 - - CASSESIGSSYEQYF TGCGCCAGCAGTGAGTCTATCGGGAGCTCCTACGAGCAGTACTTC
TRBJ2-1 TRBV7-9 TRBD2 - CASSPGVSGGALYNEQFF TGTGCCAGCAGCCCCGGGGTGAGCGGGGGGGCCCTGTACAATGAGCAGTTCTTC
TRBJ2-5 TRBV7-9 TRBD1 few CASSRQGPGQETQYF TGTGCCAGCAGTCGACAGGGGCCGGGCCAAGAGACCCAGTACTTC
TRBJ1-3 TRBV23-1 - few CASSQSGGHSGNTIYF TGCGCCAGCAGTCAATCTGGGGGACACTCTGGAAACACCATATATTTT
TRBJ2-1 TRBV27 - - CASSPVGGEGNEQFF TGTGCCAGCAGCCCAGTGGGGGGAGAGGGGAATGAGCAGTTCTTC
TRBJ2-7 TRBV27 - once CASSLSGFEQYF TGTGCCAGCAGTTTGTCAGGGTTCGAGCAGTACTTC
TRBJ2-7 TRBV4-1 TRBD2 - CASSQDSSSGSWYEQYF TGCGCCAGCAGCCAAGATTCCAGTAGCGGGAGCTGGTACGAGCAGTACTTC
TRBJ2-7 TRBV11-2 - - CASSLRYGDREQYF TGTGCCAGCAGCTTACGTTACGGGGATCGCGAGCAGTACTTC
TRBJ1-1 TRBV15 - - CATSEPGRTEAFF TGTGCCACCAGCGAGCCAGGGCGCACTGAAGCTTTCTTT
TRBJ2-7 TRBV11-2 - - CASRAPSVSSYEQYF TGTGCCAGCAGGGCCCCTAGCGTTAGCTCCTACGAGCAGTACTTC
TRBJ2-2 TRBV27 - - CASSLLQGNTGELFF TGTGCCAGCAGTCTCCTCCAGGGTAACACCGGGGAGCTGTTTTTT
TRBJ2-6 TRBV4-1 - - CASIDLPSRLGSGANVLTF TGCGCCAGCATCGACCTCCCTAGCAGGTTAGGCTCTGGGGCCAACGTCCTGACTTTC
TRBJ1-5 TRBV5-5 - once CASSLGRLQGPQHF TGTGCCAGCAGCTTGGGACGGTTACAGGGGCCCCAGCATTTT
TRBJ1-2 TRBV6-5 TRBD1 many CASSKRQGSYTF TGTGCCAGCAGCAAGCGACAGGGAAGCTACACCTTC
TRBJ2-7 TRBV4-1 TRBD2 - CASSRLAGSSYEQYF TGCGCCAGCAGCCGACTAGCGGGAAGCTCCTACGAGCAGTACTTC
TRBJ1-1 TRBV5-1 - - CASSASGDTEAFF TGCGCCAGCAGCGCCTCAGGGGATACTGAAGCTTTCTTT
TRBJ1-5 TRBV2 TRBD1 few CASRYTGVSNQPQHF TGTGCCAGCAGGTATACAGGGGTCAGCAATCAGCCCCAGCATTTT
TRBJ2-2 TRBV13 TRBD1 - CASSLGRTGATGELFF TGTGCCAGCAGCTTAGGTCGGACAGGGGCTACCGGGGAGCTGTTTTTT
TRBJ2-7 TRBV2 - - CASSVATGYEQYF TGTGCCAGCAGTGTAGCGACGGGGTACGAGCAGTACTTC
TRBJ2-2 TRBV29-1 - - CSSKVGAGEAGELFF TGCAGCTCGAAGGTCGGGGCTGGGGAGGCCGGGGAGCTGTTTTTT
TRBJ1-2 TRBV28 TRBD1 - CASSPTYRDRWNYGYTF TGTGCCAGCAGTCCGACTTACCGGGACAGGTGGAACTATGGCTACACCTTC
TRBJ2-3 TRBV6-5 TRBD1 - CASSTGGRGDTQYF TGTGCCAGCAGCACAGGGGGCAGGGGAGATACGCAGTATTTT
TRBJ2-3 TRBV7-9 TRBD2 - CASSLTGGRAGTDTQYF TGTGCCAGCAGCTTAACCGGCGGGAGGGCCGGGACAGATACGCAGTATTTT
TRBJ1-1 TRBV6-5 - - CASSYSRSVINTEAFF TGTGCCAGCAGTTACTCGCGGTCAGTAATCAACACTGAAGCTTTCTTT
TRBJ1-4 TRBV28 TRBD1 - CASSQGTGPGEKLFF TGTGCCAGCAGCCAAGGGACAGGGCCCGGGGAAAAACTGTTTTTT
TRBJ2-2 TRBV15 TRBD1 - CAVPGTGDTGELFF TGTGCCGTACCAGGGACAGGGGACACCGGGGAGCTGTTTTTT
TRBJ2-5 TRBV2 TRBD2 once CASQGLARQETQYF TGTGCCAGCCAAGGACTAGCGCGCCAAGAGACCCAGTACTTC
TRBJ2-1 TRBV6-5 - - CASSSPSKPRGNEQFF TGTGCCAGCAGTTCGCCGTCGAAACCCCGGGGGAATGAGCAGTTCTTC